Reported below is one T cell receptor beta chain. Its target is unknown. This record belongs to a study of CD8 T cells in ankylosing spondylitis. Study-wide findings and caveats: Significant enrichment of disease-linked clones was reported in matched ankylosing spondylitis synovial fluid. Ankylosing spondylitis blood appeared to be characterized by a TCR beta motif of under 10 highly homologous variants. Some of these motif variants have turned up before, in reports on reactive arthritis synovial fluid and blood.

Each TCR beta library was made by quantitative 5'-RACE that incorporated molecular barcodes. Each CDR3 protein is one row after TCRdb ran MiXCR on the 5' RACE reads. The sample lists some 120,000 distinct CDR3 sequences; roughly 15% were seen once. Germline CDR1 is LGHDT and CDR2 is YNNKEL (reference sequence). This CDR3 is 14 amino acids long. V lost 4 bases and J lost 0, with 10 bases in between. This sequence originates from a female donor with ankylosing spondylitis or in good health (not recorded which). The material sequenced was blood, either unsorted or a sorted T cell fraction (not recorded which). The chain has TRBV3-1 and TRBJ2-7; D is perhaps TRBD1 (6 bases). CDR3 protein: CASSRDRNSYEQYF. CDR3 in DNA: TGTGCCAGCAGCCGAGACAGGAACTCCTACGAGCAGTACTTC.